The entry below gives a single T cell receptor (beta chain) sequence along with its context. In the original processing: The assay estimated nucleated cells by amplifying reference gene primers. Some clones are missing from TCRdb's copy, which holds only in-frame ones; the method was immunoSEQ multiplex PCR. D and trimming were read from the DNA, whereas the V and J calls and clone size are those reported in that table. The sample lists approximately 290,000 clones, 75% to 90% occurring once. This entry comes from a study of blood T cell repertoires in COVID-19. As for the study in general: From the United States, Italy and Spain came samples of acute and convalescent COVID-19. The analysed material was cDNA or gDNA that came from T cells, B-cell-depleted T cells, or PBMCs.

Trimming cost V 2 bases and J 0 bases, with 10 bases left between them. Germline V gene sequence: CDR1 SEHNR, CDR2 FQNEAQ (reference sequence). The CDR3 is made up of 15 amino acids. The sample taken for sequencing was peripheral blood. V is TRBV7-9 and J is TRBJ1-1; a possible D gene is TRBD1 (6 bases). This TCR derives from a man aged 18 to 29 with active or convalescent COVID-19. The CDR3 protein is CASSLSRGMNTEAFF. As DNA, the CDR3 is TGTGCCAGCAGCTTATCCAGGGGAATGAACACTGAAGCTTTCTTT.